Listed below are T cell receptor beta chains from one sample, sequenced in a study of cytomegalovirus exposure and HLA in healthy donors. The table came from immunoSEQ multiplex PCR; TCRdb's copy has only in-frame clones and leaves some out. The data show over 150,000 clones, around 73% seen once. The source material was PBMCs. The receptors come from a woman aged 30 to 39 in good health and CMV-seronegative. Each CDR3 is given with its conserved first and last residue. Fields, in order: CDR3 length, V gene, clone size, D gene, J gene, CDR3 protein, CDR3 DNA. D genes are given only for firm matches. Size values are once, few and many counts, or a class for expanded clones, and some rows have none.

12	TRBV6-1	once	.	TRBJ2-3	CASSSSTDTQYF	TGTGCCAGCAGTTCTAGCACAGATACGCAGTATTTT
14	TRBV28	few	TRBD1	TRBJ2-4	CASNPNRGRIFQYF	TGTGCCAGCAATCCCAACAGGGGGCGCATTTTTCAGTACTTC
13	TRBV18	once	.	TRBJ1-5	CASSPGGDQPQHF	TGTGCCAGCTCACCGGGGGGTGATCAGCCCCAGCATTTT
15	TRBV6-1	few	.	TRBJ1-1	CASSARPNPNTEAFF	TGTGCCAGCAGTGCGAGGCCGAACCCTAACACTGAAGCTTTCTTT
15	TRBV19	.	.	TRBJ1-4	CASTRRGDINEKLFF	TGTGCCAGTACCCGGAGAGGGGACATCAATGAAAAACTGTTTTTT
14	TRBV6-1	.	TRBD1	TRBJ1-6	CASRPDRGGRPLHF	TGTGCCAGCAGACCCGACAGGGGAGGTAGACCCCTCCACTTT
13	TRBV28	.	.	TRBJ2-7	CASSFDSYYEQYF	TGTGCCAGCAGTTTCGACAGCTACTACGAGCAGTACTTC
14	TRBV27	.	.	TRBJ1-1	CASSLQVRNTEAFF	TGTGCCAGCAGTTTACAGGTGAGGAACACTGAAGCTTTCTTT
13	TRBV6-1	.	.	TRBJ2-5	CASRRDSQETQYF	TGTGCCAGCCGAAGGGACTCTCAAGAGACCCAGTACTTC
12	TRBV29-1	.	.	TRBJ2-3	CSVGRAVDTQYF	TGCAGCGTTGGCAGGGCGGTAGATACGCAGTATTTT
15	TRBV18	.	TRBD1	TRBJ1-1	CASSPRTGVNTEAFF	TGTGCCAGCTCACCCCGGACAGGGGTGAACACTGAAGCTTTCTTT
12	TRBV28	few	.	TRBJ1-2	CASRPRGFGYTF	TGTGCCAGCCGGCCTAGGGGGTTCGGCTACACCTTC
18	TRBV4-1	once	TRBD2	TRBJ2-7	CASSQAKGTSGRSYEQYF	TGCGCCAGCAGCCAAGCTAAAGGGACTAGCGGGAGATCCTACGAGCAGTACTTC
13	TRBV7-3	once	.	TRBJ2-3	CASSFQGTDTQYF	TGTGCCAGCAGCTTTCAGGGCACAGATACGCAGTATTTT
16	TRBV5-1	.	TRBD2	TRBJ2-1	CASSPLAGKTYNEQFF	TGCGCCAGCAGCCCGTTAGCGGGGAAGACCTACAATGAGCAGTTCTTC
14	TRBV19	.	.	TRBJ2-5	CASSDRGGQETQYF	TGTGCCAGTAGCGATAGGGGGGGGCAAGAGACCCAGTACTTC
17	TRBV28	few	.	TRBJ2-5	CASSFNRERSPQETQYF	TGTGCCAGCAGTTTTAACAGGGAGCGGAGCCCCCAAGAGACCCAGTACTTC
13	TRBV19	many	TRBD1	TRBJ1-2	CASRRTGVTGYTF	TGTGCCAGTAGGAGGACAGGGGTCACTGGCTACACCTTC
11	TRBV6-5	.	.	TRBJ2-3	CASGFSDTQYF	TGTGCCAGCGGCTTTTCAGATACGCAGTATTTT
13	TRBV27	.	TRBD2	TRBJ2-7	CAAGGGSSYEQYF	TGTGCCGCCGGGGGGGGAAGCTCCTACGAGCAGTACTTC
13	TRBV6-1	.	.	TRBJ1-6	CASTWQGNSPLHF	TGTGCCAGTACGTGGCAGGGAAATTCACCCCTCCACTTT
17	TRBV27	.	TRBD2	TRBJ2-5	CASTSRPAGGSQETQYF	TGTGCCAGCACATCCCGCCCGGCGGGAGGGAGCCAAGAGACCCAGTACTTC
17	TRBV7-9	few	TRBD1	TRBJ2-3	CASSYLTGAESTDTQYF	TGTGCCAGCAGCTACCTTACAGGGGCAGAGAGCACAGATACGCAGTATTTT
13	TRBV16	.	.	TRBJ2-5	CASSQWGRETQYF	TGTGCCAGCAGCCAATGGGGGCGAGAGACCCAGTACTTC
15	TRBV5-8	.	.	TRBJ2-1	CASSYSGTPYNEQFF	TGTGCCAGCAGCTACTCAGGGACACCTTACAATGAGCAGTTCTTC
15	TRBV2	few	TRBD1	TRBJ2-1	CASSGFRDSDNEQFF	TGTGCCAGCAGTGGGTTTCGGGACAGCGACAATGAGCAGTTCTTC
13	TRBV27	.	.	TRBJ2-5	CASSQIPLETQYF	TGTGCCAGCAGCCAGATCCCCTTAGAGACCCAGTACTTC
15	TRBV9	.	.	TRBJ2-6	CASSVRGSGANVLTF	TGTGCCAGCAGCGTTCGGGGATCTGGGGCCAACGTCCTGACTTTC
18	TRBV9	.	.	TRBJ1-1	CASSAPQFKQGWNTEAFF	TGTGCCAGCAGCGCCCCCCAATTCAAACAGGGTTGGAACACTGAAGCTTTCTTT
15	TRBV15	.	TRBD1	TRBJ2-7	CATSRDPGQGNEQYF	TGTGCCACCAGCAGAGATCCAGGACAGGGGAACGAGCAGTACTTC
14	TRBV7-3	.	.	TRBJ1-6	CASSLTGVSSPLHF	TGTGCCAGCAGCTTAACAGGAGTATCTTCACCCCTCCACTTT
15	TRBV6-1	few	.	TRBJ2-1	CASSELATAYNEQFF	TGTGCCAGCAGTGAACTAGCAACCGCCTACAATGAGCAGTTCTTC
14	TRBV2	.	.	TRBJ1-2	CASSVGPGQSGYPF	TGTGCCAGCAGTGTTGGGCCTGGACAGTCTGGCTACCCCTTC
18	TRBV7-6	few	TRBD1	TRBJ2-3	CASSRDRGITTSTDTQYF	TGTGCCAGCAGCCGGGACAGGGGAATTACAACTAGCACAGATACGCAGTATTTT
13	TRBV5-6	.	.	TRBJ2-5	CASSWTALKTQYF	TGTGCCAGCAGCTGGACAGCTCTCAAGACCCAGTACTTC
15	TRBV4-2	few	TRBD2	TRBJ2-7	CASSQVGTSGRDQYF	TGTGCCAGCAGCCAAGTCGGTACTAGCGGGAGAGACCAGTACTTC
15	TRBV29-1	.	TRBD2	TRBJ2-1	CSVLMTSGTYNEQFF	TGCAGCGTTCTTATGACTAGCGGGACGTACAATGAGCAGTTCTTC
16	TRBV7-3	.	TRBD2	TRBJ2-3	CASSFTSGGYTDTQYF	TGTGCCAGCAGCTTTACTAGCGGGGGATACACAGATACGCAGTATTTT
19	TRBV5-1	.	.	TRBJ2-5	CASSSGAGSRQLFQETQYF	TGCGCCAGCAGCTCCGGAGCCGGGTCGCGGCAACTCTTCCAAGAGACCCAGTACTTC
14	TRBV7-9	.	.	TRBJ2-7	CASSLEREMNEQYF	TGTGCCAGCAGCTTAGAACGGGAGATGAACGAGCAGTACTTC
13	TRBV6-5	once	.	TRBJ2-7	CASTSGLPHEQYF	TGTGCCAGCACCTCGGGACTCCCCCACGAGCAGTACTTC
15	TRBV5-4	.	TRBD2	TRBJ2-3	CASSPLAGETDTQYF	TGTGCCAGCAGCCCACTAGCGGGAGAAACAGATACGCAGTATTTT
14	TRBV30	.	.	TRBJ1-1	CAWSLFRGSTEAFF	TGTGCCTGGAGTCTATTCCGAGGGTCCACTGAAGCTTTCTTT
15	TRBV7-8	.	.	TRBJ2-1	CASSLAQGTYNEQFF	TGTGCCAGCAGCTTAGCGCAGGGGACCTACAATGAGCAGTTCTTC
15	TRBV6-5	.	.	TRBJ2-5	CASSKEGGPWETQYF	TGTGCCAGCAGTAAAGAGGGGGGGCCGTGGGAGACCCAGTACTTC
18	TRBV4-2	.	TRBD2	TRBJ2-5	CASSQGAVAGGSEETQYF	TGTGCCAGCAGCCAAGGTGCGGTAGCGGGGGGGAGCGAGGAGACCCAGTACTTC
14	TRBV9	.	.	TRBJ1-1	CASSVDGGATEAFF	TGTGCCAGCAGCGTAGATGGGGGGGCAACTGAAGCTTTCTTT
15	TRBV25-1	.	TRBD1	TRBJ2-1	CASRLGTGGYNEQFF	TGTGCCAGCAGGTTGGGGACAGGGGGCTACAATGAGCAGTTCTTC
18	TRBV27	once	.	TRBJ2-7	CASSFSPALSGLNYEQYF	TGTGCCAGCAGTTTTTCCCCCGCCTTATCGGGACTCAACTACGAGCAGTACTTC
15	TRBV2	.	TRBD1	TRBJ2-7	CASSEGQTGIYEQYF	TGTGCCAGCAGCGAAGGGCAGACAGGGATCTACGAGCAGTACTTC
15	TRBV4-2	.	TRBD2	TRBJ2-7	CASSRLAGAAYEQYF	TGTGCCAGCAGCCGGTTAGCGGGAGCCGCCTACGAGCAGTACTTC
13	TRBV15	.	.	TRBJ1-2	CATSKIPGSLQPF	TGTGCCACCAGCAAAATTCCAGGGTCTCTACAGCCTTTC
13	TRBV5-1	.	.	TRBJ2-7	CASSFGGSYEQYF	TGCGCCAGCAGCTTTGGAGGGAGCTACGAGCAGTACTTC
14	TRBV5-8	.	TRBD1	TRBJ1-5	CASSLGQDAQPQHF	TGTGCCAGCAGCCTTGGACAGGATGCCCAGCCCCAGCATTTT
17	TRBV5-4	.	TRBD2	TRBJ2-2	CASSPPPIAGGSGELFF	TGTGCCAGCAGCCCTCCACCGATAGCGGGAGGGAGCGGGGAGCTGTTTTTT
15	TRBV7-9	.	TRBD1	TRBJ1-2	CASSLAGTAIPWGTF	TGTGCCAGCAGCTTAGCTGGGACAGCCATCCCATGGGGCACCTTC
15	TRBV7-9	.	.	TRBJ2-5	CASSLKALARETQYF	TGTGCCAGCAGCTTAAAGGCATTAGCGAGAGAGACCCAGTACTTC